This TCR beta chain comes out of a study of tumor-infiltrating lymphocytes in primary liver carcinoma. Study-wide background: The patients presented with primary liver carcinoma, which was managed through surgical resection. Staged T1-T3 N0M0, the tumors had sizes that ranged from about 4.2 to 11 cm across. General study findings and limits: Tumor region pairs outstripped tumor-adjacent and tumor-blood pairs in overlap. Tumor top-250-clone fractions significantly exceeded those of blood (p = 0.039).

The blood RNA (from unsorted whole blood) was obtained, and germline DNA was also extracted. From around 500 ng total RNA, TCR beta cDNA was generated with a primer in the constant region. Amplification in three nested multiplex PCR rounds with slightly modified ARM-PCR gave rise to TCR beta libraries. For approximately 9 cycles apiece, the opening two PCR rounds ran with TRBV1-TRBV30 forward primers and a C-beta reverse primer. Each CDR3 protein is one row after TCRdb ran MiXCR on the multiplex PCR reads. The sample records 300,000 to 350,000 distinct CDR3 sequences, around 60% being singletons. Details on this clonotype: Its target is not known. In this CDR3 the conserved last residue, phenylalanine or tryptophan, is missing, so a read error is likely.

Germline lookup yields CDR1 SGHAT and CDR2 FQNNGV. V lost 2 bases, J lost 4 bases, and 7 bases stayed unmatched. This CDR3 has 15 amino acids. Sequencing input: peripheral blood. This clonotype was obtained from a middle-aged man with primary liver carcinoma and hepatitis B virus infection. The chain has TRBV11-2 and TRBJ1-1; 7 nucleotides align to TRBD1. The CDR3 protein is CASSLTGVWSTEAFY. The CDR3 nucleotides are TGTGCCAGCAGCTTAACAGGGGTCTGGAGCACTGAAGCTTTCTAT.